The 10 T cell receptor beta chains below come from one sample, sequenced in a study of PD-1 blockade in classical Hodgkin lymphoma. TCRdb's table, derived via immunoSEQ multiplex PCR, lists solely in-frame clones and lacks some. The table includes about 34,000 clones, about 89% detected once. Time point indicated: newly diagnosed, previously untreated cHL patient sample. The CD4+ T cells used were purified from thawed PBMCs through magnetic negative selection. Material for sequencing was CD4+ T cells from blood. The source is a human donor with classical Hodgkin lymphoma.

This chain links TRBV5-4 with TRBJ1-5; D gene uncertain. This CDR3 contains 13 residues. V lost 2 bases and J lost 0, with 3 bases in between. From germline, CDR1 is SGHNT and CDR2 YYREEE (reference sequence). CDR3 bases: TGTGCCAGCAGCTTTAGTAGCAATCAGCCCCAGCATTTT. This sequence encodes CASSFSSNQPQHF.

The chain links TRBV6-6 to TRBJ1-4; no definite D call. Between the trimmed V and J ends, which lost 2 bases and 6 bases, there was a span of 1 base. The germline V gene encodes CDR1 MNHNY and CDR2 SVGAGI (reference sequence). This CDR3 has 11 residues. CDR3 in DNA: TGTGCCAGCAGTTACCATGAAAAACTGTTTTTT. Its protein is CASSYHEKLFF.

This rearrangement joins TRBV19 to TRBJ1-1; 8 nucleotides agree with TRBD1. Losses at the gene ends were 3 bases for V and 6 bases for J; bases not matched to a gene: 9. Per the germline V gene, CDR1 is LNHDA and CDR2 is SQIVND (reference sequence). This CDR3 spans 15 amino acids. CDR3 nucleotide sequence: TGTGCCAGTAGTATCTTGGGACAGGTCGCAGCTGAAGCTTTCTTT. It yields the protein CASSILGQVAAEAFF.

V and J are TRBV5-1 and TRBJ2-7; TRBD1 agrees at 7 bases. Germline values: CDR1 SGHRS, CDR2 YFSETQ. The CDR3 consists of 14 residues. The trim removed 3 bases at V and 3 bases at J, leaving 6 bases unmatched. CDR3 sequence reads: CASSWGQLDYEQYF. The DNA of the CDR3 is TGCGCCAGCAGCTGGGGACAGTTGGACTACGAGCAGTACTTC. Full variable domain (remainder filled in from reference TRBV5-1 and TRBJ2-7): KAGVTQTPRYLIKTRGQQVTLSCSPISGHRSVSWYQQTPGQGLQFLFEYFSETQRNKGNFPGRFSGRQFSNSRSEMNVSTLELGDSALYLCASSWGQLDYEQYFGPGTRLTVT.

This rearrangement joins TRBV7-2 to TRBJ1-5; TRBD1 might be the D (5 bases). Trimming took off 3 bases at V and 5 bases at J, with 11 bases between the two ends. This CDR3 has 14 amino acids. Germline-derived CDR1 and CDR2 are SGHTA and FQGNSA. The CDR3 DNA sequence: TGTGCCAGCAGCTTTTTGGGGGGTGATCAGCCCCAGCATTTT. Encoded protein: CASSFLGGDQPQHF.

The chain is built from TRBV21-1 and TRBJ1-1; the DNA was not used to check the table's D call, TRBD1. TRBV21-1 is designated a pseudogene. The CDR3 consists of 13 residues. CDR3 region: CASSKVRGRSAFF. DNA of the CDR3: TGTGCCAGCAGCAAAGTAAGGGGGCGCAGTGCTTTCTTT.

The genes are TRBV10-1 and TRBJ2-7; D is unclear. Germline CDR1 and CDR2: WNHNN and SYGVQD (reference sequence). V was trimmed by 4 bases and J by 2 bases, leaving 9 bases between them. The CDR3 sequence is 13 residues long. The CDR3 reads CASSVGLPYEQYF. The DNA of the CDR3 is TGCGCCAGCAGTGTCGGGCTCCCCTACGAGCAGTACTTC.

The chain links TRBV5-5 to TRBJ2-6; D is perhaps TRBD2 (6 bases). The V end lost 1 base, the J end lost 0 bases, and 8 bases lay between the germline ends. CDR1 is SGHKS and CDR2 is YYEKEE in the germline V gene (reference sequence). This CDR3 is built from 16 residues. In nucleotides, the CDR3 is TGTGCCAGCAGCTTGTACGGGGGCTCTGGGGCCAACGTCCTGACTTTC. It codes for CASSLYGGSGANVLTF.

The V gene is TRBV27, the J gene TRBJ1-1, with a possible D match to TRBD1 (5 bases). The CDR3 contains 15 residues. Germline assignment: CDR1 MNHEY and CDR2 SMNVEV (reference sequence). V was cut by 1 base and J by 4 bases, with 13 bases left in between. DNA of the CDR3: TGTGCCAGCAGTTTATGGGGCAGGTCGGGCACTGAAGCTTTCTTT. Translation gives CASSLWGRSGTEAFF.

This sequence joins TRBV10-2 and TRBJ2-5, with 8 bases aligning to TRBD2. The DNA end is more similar to TRBJ2-7, so the J call may be wrong. Germline loops: CDR1 WSHSY, CDR2 SAAADI. CDR3 size: 13 residues. CDR3 protein: CASSRGGRHEQYF. The CDR3 DNA sequence: TGCGCCAGCAGTCGGGGGGGCCGCCACGAGCAGTACTTC.